Listed below are T cell receptor beta chains from one sample, sequenced in a study of T cell repertoires in cytomegalovirus infection. Each CDR3 protein gets one entry after TCRdb re-called the reads with MiXCR. The data show around 170,000 distinct CDR3 sequences, 17% seen once. The sample was CD8+ T cells from PBMCs. These receptors all stem from a human donor in good health (CMV status not recorded). Some clones in this sample may be carry-over from other donors' samples. The CDR3 runs from the conserved cysteine through the conserved F or W. D genes are given only for firm matches. Expanded clones are given a class, and other clones once, few, many or no size at all.

size | D | length | J | V | CDR3 | DNA
. | . | 13 | TRBJ1-1 | TRBV4-1 | CASSQGMNTEAFF | TGCGCCAGCAGCCAGGGGATGAACACTGAAGCTTTCTTT
few | . | 15 | TRBJ1-1 | TRBV28 | CASSPLGWGNTEAFF | TGTGCCAGCAGTCCACTAGGATGGGGGAACACTGAAGCTTTCTTT
few | . | 13 | TRBJ2-7 | TRBV6-2/TRBV6-3 | CASSPGRTYEQYF | TGTGCCAGCAGTCCTGGACGGACATACGAGCAGTACTTC
few | . | 14 | TRBJ1-6 | TRBV27 | CASSVYSSSSPLHF | TGTGCCAGCAGCGTCTACAGCTCAAGTTCACCCCTCCACTTT
few | . | 15 | TRBJ2-7 | TRBV7-2 | CASSWGSGDTYEQYF | TGTGCCAGCAGCTGGGGGTCAGGGGACACCTACGAGCAGTACTTC
few | TRBD1 | 13 | TRBJ2-1 | TRBV27 | CASSHPGQGDWFF | TGTGCCAGCAGTCACCCGGGACAGGGGGACTGGTTCTTC
. | . | 14 | TRBJ2-1 | TRBV7-3 | CASSPGGGGNEQFF | TGTGCCAGCAGTCCGGGAGGAGGGGGCAATGAGCAGTTCTTC
few | TRBD2 | 16 | TRBJ2-5 | TRBV6-6 | CASSYEVAGDEETQYF | TGTGCCAGCAGTTACGAGGTAGCGGGGGACGAAGAGACCCAGTACTTC
. | TRBD2 | 16 | TRBJ2-5 | TRBV27 | CASSLYLAGPKETQYF | TGTGCCAGCAGTTTATACCTAGCGGGACCTAAAGAGACCCAGTACTTC
many | . | 13 | TRBJ1-2 | TRBV29-1 | CSVLSGSNYGYTF | TGCAGCGTTTTGTCGGGATCTAACTATGGCTACACCTTC
. | TRBD2 | 14 | TRBJ2-1 | TRBV20-1 | CSSPPGLAGDEQFF | TGCAGTTCCCCGCCGGGACTAGCGGGGGATGAGCAGTTCTTC
few | TRBD1 | 16 | TRBJ1-2 | TRBV11-2 | CASSSLRDSANYGYTF | TGTGCCAGCAGCTCCCTGAGGGACAGCGCTAACTATGGCTACACCTTC
. | . | 13 | TRBJ2-1 | TRBV7-2 | CASSSYVADEQFF | TGTGCCAGCAGCTCCTATGTAGCCGATGAGCAGTTCTTC
. | TRBD2 | 16 | TRBJ2-1 | TRBV7-6 | CASSFGGRAGRDEQFF | TGTGCCAGCAGCTTTGGAGGGAGGGCCGGTAGAGATGAGCAGTTCTTC
. | TRBD1 | 14 | TRBJ2-7 | TRBV6-2/TRBV6-3 | CASRKDRGRDEQYF | TGTGCCAGCAGAAAGGACAGGGGGCGCGACGAGCAGTACTTC
few | . | 12 | TRBJ2-7 | TRBV11-2 | CASSLPGVEQYF | TGTGCCAGCAGCCTCCCAGGTGTCGAGCAGTACTTC
. | TRBD2 | 15 | TRBJ2-1 | TRBV12-3/TRBV12-4 | CASSSPWGGDNEQFF | TGTGCCAGCAGTTCACCGTGGGGAGGGGACAATGAGCAGTTCTTC
few | . | 11 | TRBJ2-1 | TRBV5-1 | CASKADNEQFF | TGCGCCAGCAAGGCAGACAATGAGCAGTTCTTC
. | TRBD1 | 17 | TRBJ2-1 | TRBV25-1 | CASTVPGQGNSYNEQFF | TGTGCCAGCACCGTCCCGGGACAGGGAAACTCCTACAATGAGCAGTTCTTC
. | . | 14 | TRBJ2-1 | TRBV6-2/TRBV6-3 | CASSLDSTYNEQFF | TGTGCCAGCAGTTTGGACAGCACATACAATGAGCAGTTCTTC
few | . | 17 | TRBJ1-1 | TRBV7-3 | CASSLGLSRTDNTEAFF | TGTGCCAGCAGCTTAGGGTTATCTCGCACAGACAACACTGAAGCTTTCTTT
. | TRBD1 | 15 | TRBJ2-7 | TRBV7-9 | CASSSSGTGPYEQYF | TGTGCCAGCAGCTCATCCGGGACAGGACCATACGAGCAGTACTTC
. | . | 16 | TRBJ2-1 | TRBV11-2 | CASNLGGGELYNEQFF | TGTGCCAGCAACCTAGGAGGCGGGGAATTATACAATGAGCAGTTCTTC
few | . | 15 | TRBJ2-7 | TRBV20-1 | CSARDPSTSSYEQYF | TGCAGTGCTAGAGATCCGTCTACCAGCTCCTACGAGCAGTACTTC
few | . | 15 | TRBJ2-7 | TRBV7-8 | CASSLAQGGPYEQYF | TGTGCCAGCAGCTTAGCCCAGGGAGGCCCCTACGAGCAGTACTTC
. | . | 17 | TRBJ2-3 | TRBV10-3 | CAISDPVRVGETDTQYF | TGTGCCATCAGTGATCCGGTGAGGGTAGGGGAAACAGATACGCAGTATTTT
. | TRBD2 | 19 | TRBJ2-5 | TRBV27 | CASSSDSGRAAAGKETQYF | TGTGCCAGCAGTTCCGATAGCGGGAGGGCCGCGGCGGGGAAAGAGACCCAGTACTTC
. | . | 17 | TRBJ1-2 | TRBV7-2 | CASSLQQDDYGYYGYTF | TGTGCCAGCAGCTTACAACAGGACGACTATGGATACTATGGCTACACCTTC
. | . | 11 | TRBJ2-1 | TRBV6-2/TRBV6-3 | CASSYSYEQFF | TGTGCCAGCAGTTACTCCTATGAGCAGTTCTTC
once | . | 13 | TRBJ2-3 | TRBV6-8 | CASSLGSADTQYF | TGTGCCAGCAGTTTGGGTTCGGCAGATACGCAGTATTTT
few | TRBD2 | 16 | TRBJ2-1 | TRBV25-1 | CASSTPGVAGEHEQFF | TGTGCCAGCAGCACCCCGGGGGTAGCGGGAGAGCATGAGCAGTTCTTC
. | . | 14 | TRBJ2-4 | TRBV2 | CASSGGRGLNIQYF | TGTGCCAGCAGTGGGGGAAGAGGCTTGAACATTCAGTACTTC
. | TRBD1 | 16 | TRBJ2-1 | TRBV28 | CASSWTGKGSLNEQFF | TGTGCCAGCAGTTGGACAGGGAAAGGATCGTTGAATGAGCAGTTCTTC
. | . | 14 | TRBJ2-7 | TRBV7-2 | CASSLKDYSYEQYF | TGTGCCAGCAGCTTAAAGGATTACTCCTACGAGCAGTACTTC
. | . | 12 | TRBJ2-7 | TRBV6-2/TRBV6-3 | CASSHDSYEQYF | TGTGCCAGCAGTCATGACTCCTACGAGCAGTACTTC
few | . | 15 | TRBJ2-7 | TRBV7-8 | CASSFRGDSNYEQYF | TGTGCCAGCAGCTTCCGAGGTGACAGCAACTACGAGCAGTACTTC
few | . | 14 | TRBJ1-2 | TRBV6-2/TRBV6-3 | CASSYFPRNYGYTF | TGTGCCAGCAGTTACTTCCCCCGGAACTATGGCTACACCTTC
many | . | 10 | TRBJ2-3 | TRBV28 | CASSTDTQYF | TGTGCCAGCAGTACTGATACGCAGTATTTT
. | . | 13 | TRBJ2-1 | TRBV6-2/TRBV6-3 | CASSYELSNEQFF | TGTGCCAGCAGTTACGAACTATCCAATGAGCAGTTCTTC
few | TRBD2 | 14 | TRBJ2-1 | TRBV7-2 | CASSLGTSGTQRIF | TGTGCCAGCAGCTTAGGGACTAGCGGGACCCAGCGAATCTTC
. | . | 17 | TRBJ2-1 | TRBV7-6 | CASSPRPGTKSYNEQFF | TGTGCCAGCAGCCCCCGCCCGGGGACGAAGTCCTACAATGAGCAGTTCTTC
few | TRBD2 | 15 | TRBJ2-7 | TRBV28 | CASSLAGGGNYEQYF | TGTGCCAGCAGTTTAGCGGGAGGGGGAAACTACGAGCAGTACTTC